The clone carrying this T cell receptor (beta chain) showed up just a few times. TCRdb reprocessed the PCR reads with MiXCR, giving one entry per CDR3 protein. The data show tens of thousands of distinct CDR3 sequences, with approximately 51% seen just once and over 11% held by the top ten. These data belong to a study of CDR3 diversity in severe acne. This CDR3 spans 13 amino acids. CDR1 SGHRS and CDR2 YFSETQ come from the germline V gene. With 7 bases removed from V and 3 bases from J, the gap between germline ends came to 13 bases. Sequencing was carried out using blood. This sequence originates from a male donor in good health, without acne. The V call is TRBV5-1, the J call TRBJ1-1; D is undetermined. CDR3 loop: CASRTQEDTEAFF. DNA of the CDR3: TGCGCCAGCCGCACCCAGGAAGACACTGAAGCTTTCTTT.